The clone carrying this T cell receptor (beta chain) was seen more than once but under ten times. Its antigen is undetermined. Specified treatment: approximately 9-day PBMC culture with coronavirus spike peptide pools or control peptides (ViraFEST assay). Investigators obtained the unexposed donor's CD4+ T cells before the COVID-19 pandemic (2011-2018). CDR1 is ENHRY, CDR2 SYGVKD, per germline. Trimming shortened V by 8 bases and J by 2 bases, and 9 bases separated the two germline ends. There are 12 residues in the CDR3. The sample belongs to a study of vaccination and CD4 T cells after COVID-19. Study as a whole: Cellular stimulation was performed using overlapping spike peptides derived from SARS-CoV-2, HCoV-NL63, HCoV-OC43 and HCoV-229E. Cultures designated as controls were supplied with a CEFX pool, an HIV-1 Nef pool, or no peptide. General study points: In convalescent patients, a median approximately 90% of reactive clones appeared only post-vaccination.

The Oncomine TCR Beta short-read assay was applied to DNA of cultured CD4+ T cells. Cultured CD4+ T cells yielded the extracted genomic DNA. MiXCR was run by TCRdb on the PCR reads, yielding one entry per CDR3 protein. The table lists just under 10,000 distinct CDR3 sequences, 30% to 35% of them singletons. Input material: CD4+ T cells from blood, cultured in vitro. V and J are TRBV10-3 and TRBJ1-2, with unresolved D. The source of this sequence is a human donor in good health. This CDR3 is CAIDGQNYGYTF. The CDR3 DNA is TGTGCCATCGATGGGCAGAACTATGGCTACACCTTC.